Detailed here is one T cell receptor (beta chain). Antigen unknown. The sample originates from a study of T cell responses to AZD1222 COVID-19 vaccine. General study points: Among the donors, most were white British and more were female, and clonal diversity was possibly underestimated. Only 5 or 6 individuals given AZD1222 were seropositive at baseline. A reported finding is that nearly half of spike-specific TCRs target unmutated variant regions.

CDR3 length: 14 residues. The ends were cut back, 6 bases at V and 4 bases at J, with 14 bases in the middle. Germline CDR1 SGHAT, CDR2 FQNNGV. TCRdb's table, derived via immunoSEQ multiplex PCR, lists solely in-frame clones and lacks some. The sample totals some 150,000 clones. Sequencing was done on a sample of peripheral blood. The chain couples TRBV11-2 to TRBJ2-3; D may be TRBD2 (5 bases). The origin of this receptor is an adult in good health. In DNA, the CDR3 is TGTGCCAGCAGGTCACTCGGGAATGCAGATACGCAGTATTTT. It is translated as CASRSLGNADTQYF.